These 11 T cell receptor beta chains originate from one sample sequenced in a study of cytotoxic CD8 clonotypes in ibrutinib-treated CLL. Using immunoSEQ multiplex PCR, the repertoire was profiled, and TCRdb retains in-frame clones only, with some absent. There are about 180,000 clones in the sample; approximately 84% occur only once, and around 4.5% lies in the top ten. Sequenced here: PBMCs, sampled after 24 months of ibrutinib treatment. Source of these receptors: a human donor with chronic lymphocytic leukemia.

The DNA of the CDR3 is TGTGCCAGTAGTTACAGGGTTAGTCAGCCCCAGCATTTT. This gives the protein CASSYRVSQPQHF. The genes are TRBV19 and TRBJ1-5; D possibly corresponds to TRBD1 (6 bases). CDR1 and CDR2 (germline): LNHDA, SQIVND (reference sequence). CDR3 length: 13 residues. V lost 5 bases, J lost 6 bases, and 11 bases lay in between.

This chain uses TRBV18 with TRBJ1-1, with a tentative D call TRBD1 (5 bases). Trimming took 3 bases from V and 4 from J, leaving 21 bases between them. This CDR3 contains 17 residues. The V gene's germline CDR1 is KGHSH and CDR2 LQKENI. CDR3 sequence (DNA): TGTGCCAGCTCACCGGCGTCAGGGTTAAGGTCCGGCACTGAAGCTTTCTTT. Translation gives CASSPASGLRSGTEAFF.

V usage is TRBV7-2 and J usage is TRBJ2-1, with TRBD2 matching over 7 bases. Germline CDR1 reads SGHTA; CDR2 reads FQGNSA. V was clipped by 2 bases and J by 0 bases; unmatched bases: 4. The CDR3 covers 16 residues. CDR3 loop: CASSLNGGSSYNEQFF. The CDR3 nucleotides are TGTGCCAGCAGCTTAAACGGGGGGAGCTCCTACAATGAGCAGTTCTTC.

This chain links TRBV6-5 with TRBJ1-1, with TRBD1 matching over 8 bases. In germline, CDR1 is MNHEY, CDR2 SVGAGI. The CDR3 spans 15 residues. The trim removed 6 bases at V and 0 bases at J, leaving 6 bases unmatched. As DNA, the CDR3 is TGTGCCAGCAGGTCCGACAGGGGAATGAACACTGAAGCTTTCTTT. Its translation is CASRSDRGMNTEAFF.

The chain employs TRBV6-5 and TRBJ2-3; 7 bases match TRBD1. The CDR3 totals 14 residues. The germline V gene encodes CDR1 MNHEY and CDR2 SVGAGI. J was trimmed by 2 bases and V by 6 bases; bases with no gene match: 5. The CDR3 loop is CASSLTGITDTQYF. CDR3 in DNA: TGTGCCAGCAGCTTGACAGGGATCACAGATACGCAGTATTTT.

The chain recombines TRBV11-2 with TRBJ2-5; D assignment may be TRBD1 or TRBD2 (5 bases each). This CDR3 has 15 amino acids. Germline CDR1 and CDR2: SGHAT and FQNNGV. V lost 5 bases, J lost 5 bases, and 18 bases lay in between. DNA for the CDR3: TGTGCCAGCAGCCGCGGACCCTTAGAGGGGGAGACCCAGTACTTC. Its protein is CASSRGPLEGETQYF.

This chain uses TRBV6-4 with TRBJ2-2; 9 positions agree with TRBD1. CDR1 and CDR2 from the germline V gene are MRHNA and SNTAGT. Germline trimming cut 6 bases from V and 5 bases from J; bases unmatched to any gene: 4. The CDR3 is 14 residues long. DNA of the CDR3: TGTGCCAGCAGCGGGGACAGGGTAACCGGGGAGCTGTTTTTT. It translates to CASSGDRVTGELFF.

The CDR3 nucleotides are TGCGCCAGCAGCTTGGTACAGGATTATGGCTACACCTTC. Translating gives CASSLVQDYGYTF. The chain employs TRBV5-1 and TRBJ1-2, with a weak D call TRBD1 (5 bases). Germline V lookup: CDR1 SGHRS, CDR2 YFSETQ. V lost 0 bases and J 5 bases, leaving 8 bases between the germline ends. This CDR3 region has 13 residues. The variable domain in full, completed from reference TRBV5-1 and TRBJ1-2, reads KAGVTQTPRYLIKTRGQQVTLSCSPISGHRSVSWYQQTPGQGLQFLFEYFSETQRNKGNFPGRFSGRQFSNSRSEMNVSTLELGDSALYLCASSLVQDYGYTFGSGTRLTVV.

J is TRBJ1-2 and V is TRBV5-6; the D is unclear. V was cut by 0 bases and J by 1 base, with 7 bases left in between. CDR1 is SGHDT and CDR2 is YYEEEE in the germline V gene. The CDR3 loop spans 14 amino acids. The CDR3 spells CASSLERSNYGYTF. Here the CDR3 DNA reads TGTGCCAGCAGCTTGGAAAGGAGTAACTATGGCTACACCTTC.

CDR3 coding DNA: TGTGCCAGCAGCTTAAGGAGCTCCTACAATGAGCAGTTCTTC. Translated, it gives CASSLRSSYNEQFF. The rearrangement uses TRBV11-2 and TRBJ2-1; D is unclear. The CDR3 covers 14 residues. CDR1 SGHAT and CDR2 FQNNGV come from the germline V gene. With 2 bases removed from V and 0 bases from J, the gap between germline ends came to 5 bases.

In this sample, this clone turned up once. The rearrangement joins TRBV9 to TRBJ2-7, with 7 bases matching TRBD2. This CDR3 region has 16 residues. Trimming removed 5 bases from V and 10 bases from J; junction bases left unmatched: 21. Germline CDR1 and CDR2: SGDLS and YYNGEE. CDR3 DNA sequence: TGTGCCAGCAGTCCCCTCCCCGAAGGACTAGTCCTTCATCAGTACTTC. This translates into CASSPLPEGLVLHQYF.